This TCR beta chain was identified during a study of blood T cell repertoires in COVID-19 (dated by TCRdb to 2018 to 2021). Broadly, across the study: Collaborator samples came from the United States, Italy and Spain and covered acute and convalescent phases of COVID-19. The material from the prospective study consisted of cDNA or gDNA derived from T cells, B-cell-depleted T cells, or PBMCs. Deeply sampled blood TCRbeta repertoires from subjects exposed to, actively infected with, or recovered from COVID-19 were included in the dataset. A freely available public database, intended as a resource for researchers studying the immune response to SARS-CoV-2, is where the repertoires were released. Samples were obtained from the ongoing ImmuneRACE study (first 160 participants) and from 1,254 subjects provided by 6 global collaborators. Sample metadata almost always included a de-identified subject ID, COVID-19 status, age in years and sex. Where HLA class I and class II types were available, the types were taken from metadata supplied by the sample provider, not from assay-based typing. Points the paper makes about the study in general: Clinical and demographic metadata were provided uncurated, with the amount varying by source and participant.

TCRbeta CDR3 regions were amplified from genomic DNA using the immunoSEQ Assay, a bias-controlled multiplex PCR. The study's processing was this. The number of nucleated cells in each sample was estimated by amplification of reference gene primers within the assay. To quantify the absolute abundance of each unique TCRbeta CDR3 rearrangement, sequence reads were collapsed and filtered. Productive Simpson clonality was computed per sample as the square root of Simpson's diversity index over productive rearrangements. In TCRdb, the immuneACCESS table is reduced to in-frame sequences with V and J assigned. These tables do not hold every clone; where another copy was compared, an unresolved V gene accounts for under half, and the others remain unexplained. V, J and clone size are taken as reported in that table, and D and trimming were inferred from the DNA itself. For this sample there are 25,000 to 30,000 clones; around 89% appear just once. About a tenth of the sample lies in the top ten.

Note on this clone: What antigen it recognizes has not been identified. No much larger clone exists at a distance of one base, and base qualities are not known.

Each collaborating institution followed its own protocols to collect whole blood in K2EDTA tubes. For TCRbeta analysis, collaborator samples were shipped as frozen whole blood, as isolated PBMCs, or as DNA extracted from either sample type. Source material: peripheral blood. The sequence was collected from a human donor in a cohort sampled during active COVID-19.

CDR3 region: CASSQDGDRGQVNYGYTF. Read as DNA, the sequence is TGCGCCAGCAGCCAAGATGGGGACAGGGGGCAGGTCAACTATGGCTACACCTTC. The chain is made from TRBV4-1 and TRBJ1-2, and TRBD1 aligns with 12 junction nucleotides. Via the germline V gene, CDR1 is MGHRA and CDR2 YSYEKL. From cysteine to phenylalanine, the CDR3 is 18 amino acids long. Only the CDR3 DNA is retained, 54 bases long and in frame from the first base. Here V drops 0 bases and J drops 2 bases, and the junction holds 7 bases not matched to any gene.